A selection of T cell receptor beta chains follows, all from one sample in a study of molecular identifiers for immune sequencing clone quantification. Each CDR3 protein gets one entry after TCRdb re-called the PCR reads with MiXCR. The sample lists approximately 630,000 distinct CDR3 sequences; 25% were seen once. Sequenced: naive CD8+ T cells from blood, with Jurkat cell RNA spiked in. These receptors were collected from a human donor in good health. Some libraries in this study had Jurkat cell RNA spiked in. CDR3s include the opening cysteine and the closing phenylalanine or tryptophan. D genes are given only for firm matches. Clone size is given for some rows only: seen once, a few or many times, or a class if the clone is expanded.

D,J,V,size,CDR3,DNA
-,TRBJ1-1,TRBV27,many,CASSPADRAFEAFF,TGTGCCAGCAGTCCGGCGGACAGAGCGTTTGAAGCTTTCTTT
TRBD1,TRBJ1-1,TRBV27,few,CASSTILDRDTEAFF,TGTGCCAGCAGTACCATCTTGGACAGGGACACTGAAGCTTTCTTT
TRBD1,TRBJ2-7,TRBV20-1,few,CSAREPGQGATSGSYEQYF,TGCAGTGCTAGAGAACCGGGACAGGGGGCGACTAGCGGTTCCTACGAGCAGTACTTC
-,TRBJ2-1,TRBV11-2,few,CASSLDRLSPYNEQFF,TGTGCCAGCAGCTTAGATAGGTTATCCCCCTACAATGAGCAGTTCTTC
TRBD1,TRBJ2-2,TRBV4-1,-,CASSRTSGQGTGELFF,TGCGCCAGCAGCCGCACCTCCGGACAGGGGACCGGGGAGCTGTTTTTT
-,TRBJ1-5,TRBV4-1,once,CASSQVGYSNQPQHF,TGCGCCAGCAGCCAAGTGGGGTATAGCAATCAGCCCCAGCATTTT
-,TRBJ1-5,TRBV4-1,many,CASSQGRGSNQPQHF,TGCGCCAGCAGCCAAGGAAGGGGTAGCAATCAGCCCCAGCATTTT
-,TRBJ2-1,TRBV28,few,CASSFFGSLYNEQFF,TGTGCCAGCAGTTTCTTCGGGTCCTTGTACAATGAGCAGTTCTTC
TRBD1,TRBJ2-7,TRBV5-1,-,CASSYTGASTEEQYF,TGCGCCAGCAGCTACACAGGGGCCTCTACAGAAGAGCAGTACTTC
TRBD1,TRBJ1-1,TRBV5-6,-,CASSYRQGGGEAFF,TGTGCCAGCAGCTATCGACAGGGGGGGGGTGAAGCTTTCTTT
TRBD1,TRBJ2-3,TRBV9,-,CASSTTTGTIPDTQYF,TGTGCCAGCAGCACGACGACAGGGACAATCCCAGATACGCAATATTTT
TRBD1,TRBJ1-1,TRBV7-9,many,CASSPADRGYNTEAFF,TGTGCCAGCAGCCCCGCGGACAGGGGATATAACACTGAAGCTTTCTTT